This TCR beta chain was recorded in a study of PD-L1 blockade in urothelial cancer. Background on the study: Median T cell yield from blood was over 120,000.

This clone was detected only a few times. Its cognate antigen is unknown. Time point indicated: pretreatment peripheral blood. Patients' cancers were locally advanced or metastatic urothelial carcinomas. The repertoire was sequenced with immunoSEQ multiplex PCR; TCRdb's copy has only in-frame clones and lacks some. Here the sample spans around 68,000 clones, over 75% being singletons. The germline V gene encodes CDR1 SGHRS and CDR2 YFSETQ. V was clipped by 4 bases and J by 2 bases; unmatched bases: 6. The CDR3 consists of 15 residues. Study-wide findings and caveats: Sub-median blood TCR clonality before treatment predicted longer survival.

Sample: PBMCs, taken around atezolizumab (anti-PD-L1) treatment. The chain uses TRBV5-1 and TRBJ2-3; 8 bases line up with TRBD2. The clonotype was recovered from a man aged 65 to 85 with urothelial cancer. The DNA of the CDR3 is TGCGCCAGCAGCATAACTAGCGGAAACACAGATACGCAGTATTTT. Residues: CASSITSGNTDTQYF.